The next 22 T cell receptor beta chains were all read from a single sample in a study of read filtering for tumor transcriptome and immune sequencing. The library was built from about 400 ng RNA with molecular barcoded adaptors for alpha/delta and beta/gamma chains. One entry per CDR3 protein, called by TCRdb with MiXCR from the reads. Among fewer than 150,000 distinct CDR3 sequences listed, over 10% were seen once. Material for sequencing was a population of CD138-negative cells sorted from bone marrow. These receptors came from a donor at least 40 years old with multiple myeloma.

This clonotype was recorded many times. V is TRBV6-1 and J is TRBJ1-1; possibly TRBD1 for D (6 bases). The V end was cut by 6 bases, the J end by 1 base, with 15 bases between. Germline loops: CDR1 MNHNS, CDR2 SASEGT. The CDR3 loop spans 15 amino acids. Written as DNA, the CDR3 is TGTGCCAGCAGACCCAACCTACAGGGGAACACTGAAGCTTTCTTT. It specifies CASRPNLQGNTEAFF.

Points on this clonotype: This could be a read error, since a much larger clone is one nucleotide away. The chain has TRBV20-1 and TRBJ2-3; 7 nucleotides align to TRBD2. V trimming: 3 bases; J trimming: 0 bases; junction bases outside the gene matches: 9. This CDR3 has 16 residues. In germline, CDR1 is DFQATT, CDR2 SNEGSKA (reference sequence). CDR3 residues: CSASTGGRTSTDTQYF. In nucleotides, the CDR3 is TGCAGTGCTAGTACTGGCGGGAGAACTAGCACAGATACGCAGTATTTT.

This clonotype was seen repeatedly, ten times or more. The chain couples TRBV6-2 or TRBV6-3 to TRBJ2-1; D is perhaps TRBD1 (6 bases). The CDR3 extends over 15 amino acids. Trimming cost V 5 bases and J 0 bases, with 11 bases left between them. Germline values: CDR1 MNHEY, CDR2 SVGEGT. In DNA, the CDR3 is TGTGCCAGCAGTCGACAGGCCTTCTCCTACAATGAGCAGTTCTTC. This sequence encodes CASSRQAFSYNEQFF.

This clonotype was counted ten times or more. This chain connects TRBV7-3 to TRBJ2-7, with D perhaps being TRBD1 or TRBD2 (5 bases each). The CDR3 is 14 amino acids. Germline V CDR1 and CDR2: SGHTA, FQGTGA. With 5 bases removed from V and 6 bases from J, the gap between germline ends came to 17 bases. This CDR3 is CASSIGHGAFEQYF. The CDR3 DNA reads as TGTGCCAGCAGCATAGGACACGGGGCTTTCGAGCAGTACTTC. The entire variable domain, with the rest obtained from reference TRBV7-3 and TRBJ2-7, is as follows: GAGVSQTPSNKVTEKGKYVELRCDPISGHTALYWYRQSLGQGPEFLIYFQGTGAADDSGLPNDRFFAVRPEGSVSTLKIQRTERGDSAVYLCASSIGHGAFEQYFGPGTRLTVT.

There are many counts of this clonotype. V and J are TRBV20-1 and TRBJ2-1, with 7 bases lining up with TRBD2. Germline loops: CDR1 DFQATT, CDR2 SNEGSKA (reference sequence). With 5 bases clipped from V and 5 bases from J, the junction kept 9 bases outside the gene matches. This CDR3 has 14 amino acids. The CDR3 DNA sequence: TGCAGTGCTTGGGGGAGGGTTCAGGACAATGAGCAGTTCTTC. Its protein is CSAWGRVQDNEQFF.

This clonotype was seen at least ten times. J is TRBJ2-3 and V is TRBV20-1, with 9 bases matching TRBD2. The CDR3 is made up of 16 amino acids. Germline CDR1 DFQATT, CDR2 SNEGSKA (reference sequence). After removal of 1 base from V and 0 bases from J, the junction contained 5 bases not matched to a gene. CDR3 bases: TGCAGTGCTAGAGGGCCTAGCGGGGATAGCACAGATACGCAGTATTTT. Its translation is CSARGPSGDSTDTQYF.

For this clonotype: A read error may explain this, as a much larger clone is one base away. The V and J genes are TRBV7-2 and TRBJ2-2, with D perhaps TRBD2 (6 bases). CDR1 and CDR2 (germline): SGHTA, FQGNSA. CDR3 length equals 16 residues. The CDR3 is CASSITPGVNTGKLFF. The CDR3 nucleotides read TGTGCCAGCAGCATTACCCCGGGGGTGAACACCGGGAAGCTGTTTTTT.

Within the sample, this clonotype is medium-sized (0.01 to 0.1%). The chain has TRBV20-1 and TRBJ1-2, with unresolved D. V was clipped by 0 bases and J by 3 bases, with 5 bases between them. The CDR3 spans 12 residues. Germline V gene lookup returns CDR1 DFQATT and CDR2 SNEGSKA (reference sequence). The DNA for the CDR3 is TGCAGTGCTAGAGATTTGGACTATGGCTACACCTTC. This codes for CSARDLDYGYTF.

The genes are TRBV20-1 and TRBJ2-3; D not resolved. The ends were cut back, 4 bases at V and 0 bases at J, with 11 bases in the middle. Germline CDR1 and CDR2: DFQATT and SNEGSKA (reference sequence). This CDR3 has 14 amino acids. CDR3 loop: CSAIRVDSTDTQYF. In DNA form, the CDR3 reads TGCAGTGCTATTAGAGTTGATAGCACAGATACGCAGTATTTT.

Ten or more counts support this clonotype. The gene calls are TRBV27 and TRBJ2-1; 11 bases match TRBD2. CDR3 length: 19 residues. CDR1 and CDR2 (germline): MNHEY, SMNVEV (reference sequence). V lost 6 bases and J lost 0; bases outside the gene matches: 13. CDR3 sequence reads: CASRPGLAEPGSSYNEQFF. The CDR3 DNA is TGTGCCAGCAGACCGGGACTAGCGGAACCTGGAAGCTCCTACAATGAGCAGTTCTTC.

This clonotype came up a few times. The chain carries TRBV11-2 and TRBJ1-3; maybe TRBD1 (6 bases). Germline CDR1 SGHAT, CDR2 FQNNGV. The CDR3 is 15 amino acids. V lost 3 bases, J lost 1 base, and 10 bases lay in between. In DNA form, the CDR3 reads TGTGCCAGCAGCTTTACAGGGATTTCTGGAAACACCATATATTTT. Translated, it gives CASSFTGISGNTIYF. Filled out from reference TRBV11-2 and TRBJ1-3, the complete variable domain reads EAGVAQSPRYKIIEKRQSVAFWCNPISGHATLYWYQQILGQGPKLLIQFQNNGVVDDSQLPKDRFSAERLKGVDSTLKIQPAKLEDSAVYLCASSFTGISGNTIYFGEGSWLTVV.

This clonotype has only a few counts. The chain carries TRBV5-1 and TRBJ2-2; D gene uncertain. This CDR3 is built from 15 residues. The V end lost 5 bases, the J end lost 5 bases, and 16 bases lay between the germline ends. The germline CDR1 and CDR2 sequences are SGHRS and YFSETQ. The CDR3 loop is CASSPSGEMTGELFF. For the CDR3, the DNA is TGCGCCAGCAGTCCGTCAGGAGAGATGACCGGGGAGCTGTTTTTT.

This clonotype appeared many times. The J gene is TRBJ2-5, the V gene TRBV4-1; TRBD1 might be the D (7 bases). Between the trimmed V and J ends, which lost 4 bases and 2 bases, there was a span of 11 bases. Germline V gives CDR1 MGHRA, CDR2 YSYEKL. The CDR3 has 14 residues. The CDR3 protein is CASSRGTAQETQYF. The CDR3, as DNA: TGCGCCAGCAGCCGCGGGACAGCGCAAGAGACCCAGTACTTC.

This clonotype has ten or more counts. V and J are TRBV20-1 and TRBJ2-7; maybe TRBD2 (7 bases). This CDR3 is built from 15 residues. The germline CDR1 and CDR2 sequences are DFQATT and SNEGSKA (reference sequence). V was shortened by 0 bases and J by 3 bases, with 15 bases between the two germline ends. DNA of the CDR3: TGCAGTGCTAGAGATTTCAGGGAGGGGGGCTACGAGCAGTACTTC. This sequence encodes CSARDFREGGYEQYF.

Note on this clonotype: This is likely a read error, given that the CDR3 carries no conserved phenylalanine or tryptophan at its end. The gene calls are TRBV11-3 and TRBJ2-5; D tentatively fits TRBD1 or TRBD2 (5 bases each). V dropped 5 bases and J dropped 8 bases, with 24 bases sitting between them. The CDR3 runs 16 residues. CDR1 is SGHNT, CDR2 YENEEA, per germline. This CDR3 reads CASSHFLGTYRGTQYL. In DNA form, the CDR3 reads TGTGCCAGCAGCCACTTCCTGGGGACGTATCGAGGAACCCAGTACCTC.

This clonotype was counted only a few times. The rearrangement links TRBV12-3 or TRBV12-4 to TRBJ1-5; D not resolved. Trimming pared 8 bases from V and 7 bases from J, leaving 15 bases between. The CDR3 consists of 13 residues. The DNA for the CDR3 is TGTGCCAGCCTTCTAAATGAAGGGCAGCCCCAGCATTTT. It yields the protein CASLLNEGQPQHF.

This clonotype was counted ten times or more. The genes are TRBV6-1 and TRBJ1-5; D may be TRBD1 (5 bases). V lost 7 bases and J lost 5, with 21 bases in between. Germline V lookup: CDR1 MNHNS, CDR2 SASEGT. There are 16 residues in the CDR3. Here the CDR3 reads CASNAQGAGNYQPQHF. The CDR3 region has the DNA TGTGCCAGCAATGCCCAAGGAGCAGGGAATTATCAGCCCCAGCATTTT.

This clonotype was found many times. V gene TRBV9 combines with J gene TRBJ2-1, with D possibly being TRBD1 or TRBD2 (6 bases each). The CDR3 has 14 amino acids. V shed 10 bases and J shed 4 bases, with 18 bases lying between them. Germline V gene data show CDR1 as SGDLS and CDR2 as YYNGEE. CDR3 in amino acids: CASAGRGEYNEQFF. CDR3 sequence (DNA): TGTGCCTCAGCCGGAAGGGGGGAATACAATGAGCAGTTCTTC.

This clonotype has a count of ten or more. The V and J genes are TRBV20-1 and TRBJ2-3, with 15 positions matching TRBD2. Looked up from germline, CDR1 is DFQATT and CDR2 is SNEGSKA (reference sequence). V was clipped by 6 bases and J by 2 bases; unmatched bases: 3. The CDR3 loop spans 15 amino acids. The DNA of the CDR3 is TGCAGTGCGGGACTAGCGGGAGGATCCACAGATACGCAGTATTTT. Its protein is CSAGLAGGSTDTQYF.

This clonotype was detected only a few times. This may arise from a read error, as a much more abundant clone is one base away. The CDR3 here is CSVEVPGLGAEDYCYTF. The CDR3 DNA follows: TGCAGCGTTGAAGTCCCGGGCTTGGGAGCCGAGGACTATTGCTACACCTTC. This sequence joins TRBV29-1 and TRBJ1-2; no firm D call. The CDR3 runs to 17 residues. Germline V CDR1 and CDR2: SQVTM, ANQGSEA.

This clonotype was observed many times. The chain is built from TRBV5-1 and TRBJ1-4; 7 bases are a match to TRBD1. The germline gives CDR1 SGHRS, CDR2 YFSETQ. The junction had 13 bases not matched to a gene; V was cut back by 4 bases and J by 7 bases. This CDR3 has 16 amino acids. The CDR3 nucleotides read TGCGCCAGCAGCCTATATGGACAGGACGGCGGTGAAAAACTGTTTTTT. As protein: CASSLYGQDGGEKLFF.

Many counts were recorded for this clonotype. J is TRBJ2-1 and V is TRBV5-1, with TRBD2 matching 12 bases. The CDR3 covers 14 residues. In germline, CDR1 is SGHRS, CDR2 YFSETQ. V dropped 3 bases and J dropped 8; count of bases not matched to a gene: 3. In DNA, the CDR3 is TGCGCCAGCAGCTCGACTAGCGGGAGTGATGAGCAGTTCTTC. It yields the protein CASSSTSGSDEQFF.